Below, 18 T cell receptor beta chains from the same sample are listed, as sequenced in a study of blood T cell repertoires in COVID-19. Produced via immunoSEQ multiplex PCR; TCRdb's table is partial and in-frame only. The data hold some 200,000 clones, with 92% observed a single time. The specimen sequenced was peripheral blood. Every receptor here comes from a man aged 30-40 years with acute or convalescent COVID-19.

The rearrangement links TRBV6-5 to TRBJ2-7, with 10 bases lining up with TRBD2. CDR1 MNHEY and CDR2 SVGAGI come from the germline V gene. Unmatched junction bases numbered 9, after V lost 8 bases and J lost 5 bases. This CDR3 is built from 14 residues. The CDR3 is CASGSGGPTNEQYF. CDR3 nucleotide sequence: TGTGCCAGCGGTAGCGGGGGGCCCACGAACGAGCAGTACTTC.

The chain joins TRBV11-2 to TRBJ2-7, with 8 bases identical to TRBD2. The germline V gene encodes CDR1 SGHAT and CDR2 FQNNGV. There are 17 residues in the CDR3. The ends lost 1 base at V and 6 bases at J; junction bases unmatched: 14. The CDR3 region is CASSLGRRLAGSGEQYF. CDR3 coding DNA: TGTGCCAGCAGCTTAGGCCGTAGGTTAGCGGGATCGGGCGAGCAGTACTTC.

The genes are TRBV27 and TRBJ2-3; TRBD2 aligns across 14 bases. CDR3 length: 17 amino acids. Germline CDR1 reads MNHEY; CDR2 reads SMNVEV (reference sequence). V was clipped by 4 bases and J by 4 bases; unmatched bases: 7. CDR3 bases: TGTGCCAGCAGTTGGAGACTAGCGGGGGGGAACTCAGATACGCAGTATTTT. Translating it yields CASSWRLAGGNSDTQYF.

CDR3 DNA sequence: TGTGCCAGCAGCTCACCCGCGACAGGGGGCAATGAGCAGTTCTTC. It encodes CASSSPATGGNEQFF. This rearrangement joins TRBV11-3 to TRBJ2-1; 9 bases match TRBD1. The CDR3 is made up of 15 amino acids. V shed 4 bases, J shed 6 bases, and the junction held 7 bases outside the gene matches. Germline CDR1 SGHNT, CDR2 YENEEA.

The chain recombines TRBV9 with TRBJ1-1; no reliable D call. Trimming left V 0 bases short and J 5 bases short, with 11 bases between. The length of the CDR3 is 14 residues. Germline CDR1 reads SGDLS; CDR2 reads YYNGEE. Here the CDR3 reads CASSVGGAGTEAFF. CDR3 nucleotides: TGTGCCAGCAGCGTAGGCGGCGCGGGGACTGAAGCTTTCTTT.

This clone was counted only a few times. The chain joins TRBV2 to TRBJ1-6, with 8 bases that match TRBD1. In germline, CDR1 is SNHLY, CDR2 FYNNEI. The CDR3 loop spans 14 amino acids. J was trimmed by 7 bases and V by 6 bases; bases with no gene match: 5. The DNA for the CDR3 is TGTGCCAGCAGGAAGGACAGGGTCAATTCACCCCTCCACTTT. It translates to CASRKDRVNSPLHF.

The chain carries TRBV28 and TRBJ1-2; 12 positions match TRBD1. V was pared by 3 bases and J by 8 bases, with 7 bases of the junction left unmatched. Per the germline V gene, CDR1 is MDHEN and CDR2 is SYDVKM. This CDR3 comprises 15 residues. CDR3 DNA sequence: TGTGCCAGCAGTTTGGGGGGACAGGGGGCGGGGGGCTACACCTTC. It yields the protein CASSLGGQGAGGYTF.

This sequence joins TRBV15 and TRBJ2-3, with D possibly being TRBD1 (6 bases). The CDR3 is made up of 18 amino acids. Trimming pared 1 base from V and 1 base from J, leaving 18 bases between. CDR1 and CDR2 from the germline V gene are LNHNV and YYDKDF (reference sequence). Here the CDR3 DNA reads TGTGCCACCAGCAGAGCTTTTCACCAGGGGCTGGGCACAGATACGCAGTATTTT. Translated: CATSRAFHQGLGTDTQYF.

The chain recombines TRBV29-1 with TRBJ1-2, with D unresolved. V was cut by 6 bases and J by 7 bases, with 12 bases left in between. The germline V gene has CDR1 SQVTM and CDR2 ANQGSEA. The CDR3 has 11 amino acids. The chain's CDR3 is CSVSPGIGYTF. CDR3 DNA sequence: TGCAGCGTCTCTCCCGGGATTGGCTACACCTTC.

CDR3 protein: CASSSQLQVLNQPQHF. The CDR3 DNA follows: TGTGCCAGCAGTTCCCAACTACAGGTATTAAATCAGCCCCAGCATTTT. The V gene is TRBV6-5, the J gene TRBJ1-5; D may be TRBD1 (5 bases). Germline V gene lookup returns CDR1 MNHEY and CDR2 SVGAGI. CDR3 length: 16 residues. The V gene lost 4 bases and the J gene lost 4 bases, with 17 bases spanning the gap.

The gene calls are TRBV5-1 and TRBJ2-1; 11 bases fit TRBD1. Germline V lookup: CDR1 SGHRS, CDR2 YFSETQ. The V and J ends lost 5 bases and 6 bases, in that order; junction bases with no gene match: 7. The CDR3 is 15 amino acids. CDR3 bases: TGCGCCAGCAGTGTCGGGACAGGGGGTCCCAATGAGCAGTTCTTC. Translating it yields CASSVGTGGPNEQFF.

V and J are TRBV5-8 and TRBJ2-2; D is uncertain. Germline loops: CDR1 SGHTS, CDR2 YDEGEE. V gave up 0 bases and J gave up 6 bases, with 18 bases separating them. The CDR3 sequence is 17 residues long. CDR3 sequence (DNA): TGTGCCAGCAGCTTGGTCCGAGGCAGTGCGGTATCCGGGGAGCTGTTTTTT. It specifies CASSLVRGSAVSGELFF.

This chain uses TRBV18 with TRBJ1-2, with a possible D match to TRBD1 (6 bases). Per the germline V gene, CDR1 is KGHSH and CDR2 is LQKENI. CDR3 size: 12 residues. Trimming shortened V by 6 bases and J by 5 bases, and 10 bases separated the two germline ends. The DNA for the CDR3 is TGTGCCAGCTCTGACAGGAGTTATGGCTACACCTTC. Translated: CASSDRSYGYTF.

The CDR3 nucleotides read TGTGCCAGCTCACCACAGATGGCAGGGCAAGGGACCTACGAGCAGTACTTC. Translating it yields CASSPQMAGQGTYEQYF. The chain uses TRBV18 and TRBJ2-7, with D possibly TRBD1 on 5 matching bases. Per germline, CDR1 KGHSH and CDR2 LQKENI. Trimming took 1 base from V and 2 from J, leaving 18 bases between them. The CDR3 length is 17 residues.

This clone was counted a single time. The chain uses TRBV30 and TRBJ2-3, with no clear D. The CDR3 consists of 12 residues. Germline assignment: CDR1 GTSNPN and CDR2 SVGIG (reference sequence). Trimming took off 2 bases at V and 4 bases at J, with 7 bases between the two ends. The CDR3 spells CAWSMAADTQYF. The DNA for the CDR3 is TGTGCCTGGAGTATGGCCGCAGATACGCAGTATTTT.

The V and J genes are TRBV6-5 and TRBJ1-3; 7 bases fit TRBD1. The CDR3 extends over 13 amino acids. After removal of 5 bases from V and 2 bases from J, the junction contained 0 bases not matched to a gene. Germline CDR1 and CDR2: MNHEY and SVGAGI. DNA for the CDR3: TGTGCCAGCAGTACAGGGGCTGGAAACACCATATATTTT. Translating it yields CASSTGAGNTIYF.

This chain joins TRBV18 and TRBJ1-5, with D tentatively TRBD1 (5 bases). This CDR3 comprises 15 residues. Germline loops: CDR1 KGHSH, CDR2 LQKENI. Trimming pared 4 bases from V and 7 bases from J, leaving 17 bases between. DNA of the CDR3: TGTGCCAGCTCACAGCTCGACAGTGGGGTCCAGCCCCAGCATTTT. As protein: CASSQLDSGVQPQHF.

The V call is TRBV7-2, the J call TRBJ2-3; a weak D match, TRBD1 (6 bases). Germline CDR1 SGHTA, CDR2 FQGNSA. Trimming removed 5 bases at V and 6 bases at J, with 12 bases between. The CDR3 is made up of 13 amino acids. The CDR3 bases are TGTGCCAGCAGCATTGGGCAGGGGGATACGCAGTATTTT. Translation gives CASSIGQGDTQYF.